Each of the 15 T cell receptor beta chains below was sequenced from the same sample in a study of blood T cell repertoires in COVID-19. The method was immunoSEQ multiplex PCR; TCRdb's version includes in-frame clones alone and lacks a portion of them. The sample has 55,000 to 75,000 clones, 84% seen once. What was sequenced was peripheral blood. The receptors originated from a man in his 60s with COVID-19, enrolled during active disease.

This chain connects TRBV30 to TRBJ1-2; 12 bases fit TRBD1. CDR1 and CDR2 from the germline V gene are GTSNPN and SVGIG (reference sequence). The V and J ends lost 1 base and 8 bases, in that order; junction bases with no gene match: 11. The CDR3 is 16 amino acids. The CDR3 DNA is TGTGCCTGGAGTGCCGGGACAGGGGGCATTGCGTGGGGCTACACCTTC. Protein sequence: CAWSAGTGGIAWGYTF.

This rearrangement joins TRBV28 to TRBJ1-1, with TRBD1 matching over 7 bases. This CDR3 is 14 amino acids long. The V gene end was trimmed by 10 bases and the J gene end by 0 bases; junction bases not matched to a gene: 8. Germline V gives CDR1 MDHEN, CDR2 SYDVKM. The CDR3 reads CATQSGQLNTEAFF. In DNA form, the CDR3 reads TGTGCCACCCAGTCGGGACAGTTGAACACTGAAGCTTTCTTT.

The rearrangement joins TRBV6-5 to TRBJ1-1; D is ambiguous. The germline gives CDR1 MNHEY, CDR2 SVGAGI. CDR3 size: 13 residues. Trimming cost V 7 bases and J 1 base, with 10 bases left between them. CDR3 in amino acids: CASTLGGNTEAFF. CDR3 nucleotides: TGTGCCAGCACCTTGGGAGGGAACACTGAAGCTTTCTTT.

This chain uses TRBV15 with TRBJ2-3; 8 bases are shared with TRBD2. V shed 7 bases, J shed 5 bases, and the junction held 8 bases outside the gene matches. This CDR3 contains 14 residues. Germline values: CDR1 LNHNV, CDR2 YYDKDF (reference sequence). This chain's CDR3 is CATTTGGAGDTQYF. CDR3 sequence (DNA): TGTGCCACCACGACCGGGGGGGCGGGAGATACGCAGTATTTT. The variable domain in full, completed from reference TRBV15 and TRBJ2-3, reads DAMVIQNPRYQVTQFGKPVTLSCSQTLNHNVMYWYQQKSSQAPKLLFHYYDKDFNNEADTPDNFQSRRPNTSFCFLDIRSPGLGDTAMYLCATTTGGAGDTQYFGPGTRLTVL.

This chain connects TRBV5-1 to TRBJ2-1, with D perhaps TRBD1 (6 bases). The CDR3 loop spans 15 amino acids. Germline values: CDR1 SGHRS, CDR2 YFSETQ. V was shortened by 3 bases and J by 5 bases, with 15 bases between the two germline ends. CDR3 amino acids: CASSSTGTLDNEQFF. CDR3 bases: TGCGCCAGCAGCTCTACAGGGACGCTCGACAATGAGCAGTTCTTC.

This chain's CDR3 is CASSLAGTGAYNEQFF. The CDR3, as DNA: TGTGCCAGCAGCTTAGCCGGGACAGGGGCCTACAATGAGCAGTTCTTC. The chain joins TRBV7-2 to TRBJ2-1, with 10 nucleotides matching TRBD1. V shed 0 bases and J 2 bases; nucleotides not matched to a gene: 1. This CDR3 has 16 amino acids. The germline V gene has CDR1 SGHTA and CDR2 FQGNSA.

The chain carries TRBV5-1 and TRBJ2-5, with 14 bases identical to TRBD2. V lost 4 bases to trimming and J lost 5 bases; unmatched junction nucleotides: 4. The CDR3 has 15 amino acids. Germline-derived CDR1 and CDR2 are SGHRS and YFSETQ. In nucleotides, the CDR3 is TGCGCCAGCAGCACGGGACTAGCGGGAGAGGAGACCCAGTACTTC. Its translation: CASSTGLAGEETQYF.

The chain links TRBV5-1 to TRBJ2-1; D possibly corresponds to TRBD2 (6 bases). V lost 0 bases and J 6 bases, leaving 13 bases between the germline ends. This CDR3 contains 15 residues. The germline CDR1 and CDR2 sequences are SGHRS and YFSETQ. In DNA, the CDR3 is TGCGCCAGCAGCTTGGACGGGAGAGAAGCCAATGAGCAGTTCTTC. Encoded protein: CASSLDGREANEQFF.

V is TRBV28 and J is TRBJ2-1; TRBD2 matches at 14 bases. Losses at the gene ends were 4 bases for V and 4 bases for J; bases not matched to a gene: 12. The CDR3 is 19 amino acids. Germline assignment: CDR1 MDHEN and CDR2 SYDVKM. The CDR3 sequence is CASSYPGTSGSGGYNEQFF. The CDR3 DNA is TGTGCCAGCAGTTACCCCGGGACTAGCGGGAGCGGGGGGTACAATGAGCAGTTCTTC.

The V gene is TRBV10-1, the J gene TRBJ2-3; D gene unclear. Trimming took off 0 bases at V and 2 bases at J, with 9 bases between the two ends. The CDR3 contains 15 residues. CDR1 is WNHNN and CDR2 is SYGVQD in the germline V gene (reference sequence). The CDR3 DNA follows: TGCGCCAGCAGTGAGTCTCTCGAGGACACAGATACGCAGTATTTT. Amino acid sequence: CASSESLEDTDTQYF.

Concerning this clone itself: Compared with germline, one end of the junction differs, possibly owing to a read error. The chain uses TRBV29-1 and TRBJ2-7, with D possibly matching TRBD2 (6 bases). The CDR3 consists of 14 residues. Germline loops: CDR1 SQVTM, CDR2 ANQGSEA. The CDR3 sequence: CSVEGRGNNYEQYF. The CDR3 region has the DNA TGCAGCGTCGAAGGCCGGGGGAACAACTACGAGCAGTACTTC.

The DNA of the CDR3 is TGTGCCAGCAGGACCGGATCGGGGTGGTCACCCCTCCACTTT. Amino acid sequence: CASRTGSGWSPLHF. The V call is TRBV6-5, the J call TRBJ1-6; D is unresolved. The CDR3 is 14 amino acids. Per the germline V gene, CDR1 is MNHEY and CDR2 is SVGAGI. V was cut by 6 bases and J by 10 bases, with 16 bases left in between.

This clone appeared a few times. The sample has other DNA sequences that encode this CDR3 too. V and J are TRBV18 and TRBJ1-5; D is perhaps TRBD1 (6 bases). V lost 3 bases, J lost 7 bases, and 16 bases lay in between. CDR3 length: 15 amino acids. Germline-derived CDR1 and CDR2 are KGHSH and LQKENI. CDR3 nucleotide sequence: TGTGCCAGCTCACCCATGAGGCAGGGGAACCAGCCCCAGCATTTT. This sequence encodes CASSPMRQGNQPQHF.

The chain has TRBV10-3 and TRBJ1-6; possible D gene TRBD1, 6 bases. Germline assignment: CDR1 ENHRY and CDR2 SYGVKD. The CDR3 runs 15 residues. Deletions cut 2 bases from V and 5 bases from J, with 10 bases between. The CDR3 here is CAISEIQGNNSPLHF. CDR3 in DNA: TGTGCCATCAGTGAGATACAGGGTAATAATTCACCCCTCCACTTT.

The V call is TRBV2, the J call TRBJ2-5; a weak D match, TRBD2 (6 bases). This CDR3 is built from 18 residues. CDR1 is SNHLY and CDR2 is FYNNEI in the germline V gene. The V end was cut by 1 base, the J end by 5 bases, with 23 bases between. CDR3: CASSEGVIGVAGPETQYF. The CDR3, as DNA: TGTGCCAGCAGTGAAGGGGTAATCGGCGTTGCGGGACCGGAGACCCAGTACTTC. The complete variable domain, with remaining parts taken from reference TRBV2 and TRBJ2-5, reads EPEVTQTPSHQVTQMGQEVILRCVPISNHLYFYWYRQILGQKVEFLVSFYNNEISEKSEIFDDQFSVERPDGSNFTLKIRSTKLEDSAMYFCASSEGVIGVAGPETQYFGPGTRLLVL.